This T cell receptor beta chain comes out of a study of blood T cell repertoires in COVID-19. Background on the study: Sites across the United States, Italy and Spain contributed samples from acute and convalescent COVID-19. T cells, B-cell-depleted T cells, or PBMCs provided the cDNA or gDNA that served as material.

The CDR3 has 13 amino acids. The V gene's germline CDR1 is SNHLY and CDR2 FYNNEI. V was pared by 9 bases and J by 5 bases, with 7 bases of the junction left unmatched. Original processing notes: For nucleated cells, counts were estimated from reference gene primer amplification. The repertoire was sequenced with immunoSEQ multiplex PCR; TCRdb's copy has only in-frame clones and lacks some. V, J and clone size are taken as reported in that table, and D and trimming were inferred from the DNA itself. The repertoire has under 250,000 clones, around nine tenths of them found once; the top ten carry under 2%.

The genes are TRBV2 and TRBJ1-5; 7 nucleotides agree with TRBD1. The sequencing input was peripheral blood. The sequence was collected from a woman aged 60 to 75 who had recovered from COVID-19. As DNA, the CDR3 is TGTGCCAGGGGGACAGCTCGAGATCAGCCCCAGCATTTT. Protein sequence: CARGTARDQPQHF.